These T cell receptor beta chains were read from a single sample in a study of T-cell reconstitution after alpha-beta-depleted transplantation in children. Using its own MiXCR run on the PCR reads, TCRdb lists one record per CDR3 protein. The sample lists 450,000 to 550,000 distinct CDR3 sequences; approximately 10% were seen once. Sequencing used PBMCs, mostly from graft donor cells, obtained 180 days after TCRalphabeta/CD19-depleted stem cell transplant. The receptors derive from a female patient between 2 and 15 years old who had a stem cell transplant for aplastic anemia, so the T cells may come from the graft donor. Each CDR3 is given with its conserved first and last residue. Each record gives: clone size, V gene, D gene, J gene, CDR3 DNA, CDR3 protein. A D gene is named only where the DNA matches it firmly. Clone size appears in some rows only: once, few, many, or a class for an expanded clone.

clone size: .; V gene: TRBV11-2; D gene: .; J gene: TRBJ2-2; CDR3 DNA: TGTGCCAGCAGCTCACGACCAAGAGCTAGTGTAGGAAACACCGGGGAGCTGTTTTTT; CDR3 protein: CASSSRPRASVGNTGELFF
clone size: few; V gene: TRBV6-5; D gene: .; J gene: TRBJ2-7; CDR3 DNA: TGTGCCAGCAGAGTCCAGGGATTCAACGAGCAGTACTTC; CDR3 protein: CASRVQGFNEQYF
clone size: .; V gene: TRBV24-1; D gene: .; J gene: TRBJ2-1; CDR3 DNA: TGTGCCACCAGTGACCCGACTGACGGAGGTGAGCAGTTCTTC; CDR3 protein: CATSDPTDGGEQFF
clone size: few; V gene: TRBV6-2/TRBV6-3; D gene: .; J gene: TRBJ1-3; CDR3 DNA: TGTGCCAGCAGTTACTCCACCGTCTCTGGAAACACCATATATTTT; CDR3 protein: CASSYSTVSGNTIYF
clone size: few; V gene: TRBV29-1; D gene: .; J gene: TRBJ2-5; CDR3 DNA: TGCAGCGTTGGCCGGGACGTGAGGGAGACCCAGTACTTC; CDR3 protein: CSVGRDVRETQYF
clone size: many; V gene: TRBV10-3; D gene: TRBD1; J gene: TRBJ2-2; CDR3 DNA: TGTGCCATCAGTGCGAGGGACAGGGTACACACCGGGGAGCTGTTTTTT; CDR3 protein: CAISARDRVHTGELFF
clone size: few; V gene: TRBV6-2/TRBV6-3; D gene: TRBD2; J gene: TRBJ2-7; CDR3 DNA: TGTGCCAGCAGTTATAACTGGCTAGTAGCGGGTTCCTACGAGCAGTACTTC; CDR3 protein: CASSYNWLVAGSYEQYF
clone size: .; V gene: TRBV10-2; D gene: .; J gene: TRBJ2-2; CDR3 DNA: TGCGCCAGCAGGTTGGGTCCTCCGAACACCGGGGAGCTGTTTTTT; CDR3 protein: CASRLGPPNTGELFF
clone size: few; V gene: TRBV21-1; D gene: .; J gene: TRBJ2-7; CDR3 DNA: TGTGCCAGCAGCAATTTATCGTCAGGGGCGATACCTAACGAGCAGTACTTC; CDR3 protein: CASSNLSSGAIPNEQYF
clone size: .; V gene: TRBV20-1; D gene: .; J gene: TRBJ1-5; CDR3 DNA: TGCAGTGCTAGTAGTGAAAAGGATCAGCCCCAGCATTTT; CDR3 protein: CSASSEKDQPQHF
clone size: few; V gene: TRBV2; D gene: .; J gene: TRBJ2-1; CDR3 DNA: TGTGCCAGCAGTCAAGGGGCCTGGGGGAGCTCCTACAATGAGCAGTTCTTC; CDR3 protein: CASSQGAWGSSYNEQFF
clone size: few; V gene: TRBV29-1; D gene: .; J gene: TRBJ2-5; CDR3 DNA: TGCAGCGTTGGAGGGCAAGAGACCCAGTACTTC; CDR3 protein: CSVGGQETQYF
clone size: few; V gene: TRBV6-5; D gene: TRBD2; J gene: TRBJ2-1; CDR3 DNA: TGTGCCAGCACCCGGACTAGCTCTAACAATGAGCAGTTCTTC; CDR3 protein: CASTRTSSNNEQFF
clone size: few; V gene: TRBV10-3; D gene: .; J gene: TRBJ1-1; CDR3 DNA: TGTGCCATCAGTGATCCCGTCACTGAAGCTTTCTTT; CDR3 protein: CAISDPVTEAFF
clone size: many; V gene: TRBV7-9; D gene: .; J gene: TRBJ1-2; CDR3 DNA: TGTGCCAGCAGCTTAGATGGCGGCCAAGCTAACTATGGCTACACCTTC; CDR3 protein: CASSLDGGQANYGYTF
clone size: few; V gene: TRBV10-3; D gene: TRBD1; J gene: TRBJ2-7; CDR3 DNA: TGTGCCATCAGGGTACAGGGGGAGTACGAGCAGTACTTC; CDR3 protein: CAIRVQGEYEQYF
clone size: many; V gene: TRBV2; D gene: TRBD2; J gene: TRBJ2-1; CDR3 DNA: TGTGCCAGCAGCGCGACTAGCGGGAGTGACAATGAGCAGTTCTTC; CDR3 protein: CASSATSGSDNEQFF
clone size: .; V gene: TRBV15; D gene: TRBD2; J gene: TRBJ2-1; CDR3 DNA: TGTGCCACCAGCAGAGTAGTCGCGCGGGAGGATGAGCAGTTCTTC; CDR3 protein: CATSRVVAREDEQFF
clone size: many; V gene: TRBV5-1; D gene: .; J gene: TRBJ2-7; CDR3 DNA: TGCGCCAGCAGCTTGTTAGGGCAGGGTATCTACGAGCAGTACTTC; CDR3 protein: CASSLLGQGIYEQYF
clone size: .; V gene: TRBV12-3/TRBV12-4; D gene: .; J gene: TRBJ1-5; CDR3 DNA: TGTGCCAGCGGATTGACGGGTAGCAATCAGCCCCAGCATTTT; CDR3 protein: CASGLTGSNQPQHF
clone size: many; V gene: TRBV5-1; D gene: .; J gene: TRBJ1-2; CDR3 DNA: TGCGCCAGCGCTCCCGCACAGCTTTACTATGGCTACACCTTC; CDR3 protein: CASAPAQLYYGYTF
clone size: .; V gene: TRBV7-9; D gene: .; J gene: TRBJ2-7; CDR3 DNA: TGTGCCAGCAGCCCGAGGGGCCAGTACGAGCAGTACTTC; CDR3 protein: CASSPRGQYEQYF
clone size: .; V gene: TRBV13; D gene: TRBD1; J gene: TRBJ2-5; CDR3 DNA: TGTGCCAGCAGCTCCCCACGACCCAGGACAGGGGTGACCAGAGAGACCCAGTACTTC; CDR3 protein: CASSSPRPRTGVTRETQYF
clone size: .; V gene: TRBV10-3; D gene: .; J gene: TRBJ1-5; CDR3 DNA: TGTGCCATCAGTGAGTCGGGCAGGGGAAGCAATCAGCCCCAGCATTTT; CDR3 protein: CAISESGRGSNQPQHF
clone size: many; V gene: TRBV29-1; D gene: .; J gene: TRBJ1-3; CDR3 DNA: TGCAGCGTTGATCCTATATTGGCTGGAAACACCATATATTTT; CDR3 protein: CSVDPILAGNTIYF
clone size: few; V gene: TRBV9; D gene: .; J gene: TRBJ2-7; CDR3 DNA: TGTGCCAGCAGCCTAGGCAGCTCTACCTACGAGCAGTACTTC; CDR3 protein: CASSLGSSTYEQYF
clone size: few; V gene: TRBV6-2/TRBV6-3; D gene: .; J gene: TRBJ2-3; CDR3 DNA: TGTGCCAGCAGTTACGATGAAAGCGGGACAGATACGCAGTATTTT; CDR3 protein: CASSYDESGTDTQYF
clone size: once; V gene: TRBV7-2; D gene: TRBD1; J gene: TRBJ1-1; CDR3 DNA: TGTGCCAGCAGCTTATTTGGGACAGGGGGCTACACTGAAGCTTTCTTT; CDR3 protein: CASSLFGTGGYTEAFF
clone size: .; V gene: TRBV20-1; D gene: TRBD2; J gene: TRBJ2-3; CDR3 DNA: TGCAGTGCTAGAGGGACTAGCGGTGTACGCGCCCACACAGATACGCAGTATTTT; CDR3 protein: CSARGTSGVRAHTDTQYF
clone size: many; V gene: TRBV7-9; D gene: .; J gene: TRBJ2-1; CDR3 DNA: TGTGCCAGCAGCTTAATGGCCGGTGATGAGCAGTTCTTC; CDR3 protein: CASSLMAGDEQFF
clone size: .; V gene: TRBV6-1; D gene: TRBD1; J gene: TRBJ2-3; CDR3 DNA: TGTGCCAGCAGTGGACCGCGGACAGGGTTATACACAGATACGCAGTATTTT; CDR3 protein: CASSGPRTGLYTDTQYF
clone size: .; V gene: TRBV5-1; D gene: TRBD1; J gene: TRBJ2-7; CDR3 DNA: TGCGCCAGCAGCCCCGGACAGGGGGCCCACGAGCAGTACTTC; CDR3 protein: CASSPGQGAHEQYF
clone size: .; V gene: TRBV28; D gene: .; J gene: TRBJ2-1; CDR3 DNA: TGTGCCAGCAGTTTAGACCGGAGCGGAATCTTACACAATGAGCAGTTCTTC; CDR3 protein: CASSLDRSGILHNEQFF
clone size: .; V gene: TRBV29-1; D gene: TRBD1; J gene: TRBJ2-6; CDR3 DNA: TGCAGCGTCGGACAGGCCACCTTCTCCTCTGGGGCCAACGTCCTGACTTTC; CDR3 protein: CSVGQATFSSGANVLTF
clone size: few; V gene: TRBV11-3; D gene: TRBD1; J gene: TRBJ2-1; CDR3 DNA: TGTGCCAGCAGCTTAGGGACAGGGGGCAGTGAGCAGTTCTTC; CDR3 protein: CASSLGTGGSEQFF
clone size: many; V gene: TRBV9; D gene: TRBD1; J gene: TRBJ1-5; CDR3 DNA: TGTGCCAGCAGCCCAGGGGGAAAGGATCAGCCCCAGCATTTT; CDR3 protein: CASSPGGKDQPQHF
clone size: .; V gene: TRBV5-1; D gene: .; J gene: TRBJ2-1; CDR3 DNA: TGCGCCAGCAGCTTGGGCGACAGTATACTTTCCAATGAGCAGTTCTTC; CDR3 protein: CASSLGDSILSNEQFF
clone size: few; V gene: TRBV20-1; D gene: .; J gene: TRBJ1-1; CDR3 DNA: TGCAGTGCTAGAGACGGCGGGGGCGGGACTGAAGCTTTCTTT; CDR3 protein: CSARDGGGGTEAFF
clone size: few; V gene: TRBV24-1; D gene: .; J gene: TRBJ2-2; CDR3 DNA: TGTGCCACCAGTGATTTTCAACGGCGGGTCACCGGGGAGCTGTTTTTT; CDR3 protein: CATSDFQRRVTGELFF
clone size: few; V gene: TRBV4-2; D gene: .; J gene: TRBJ2-2; CDR3 DNA: TGTGCCAGCAGTGGAGGTTCCGCGAACACCGGGGAGCTGTTTTTT; CDR3 protein: CASSGGSANTGELFF